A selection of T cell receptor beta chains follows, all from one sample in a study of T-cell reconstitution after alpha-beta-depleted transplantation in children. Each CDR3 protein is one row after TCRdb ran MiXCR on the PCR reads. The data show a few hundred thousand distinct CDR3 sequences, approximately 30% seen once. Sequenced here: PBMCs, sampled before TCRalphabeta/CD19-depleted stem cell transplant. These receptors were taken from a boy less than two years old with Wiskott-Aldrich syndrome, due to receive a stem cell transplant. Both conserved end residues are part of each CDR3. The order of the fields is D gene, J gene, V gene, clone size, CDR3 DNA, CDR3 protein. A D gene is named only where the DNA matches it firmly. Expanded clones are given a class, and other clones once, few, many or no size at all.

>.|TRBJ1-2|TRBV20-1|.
TGCAGTGCTCTGCGCGGGTCCGGCTATGGCTACACCTTC
CSALRGSGYGYTF
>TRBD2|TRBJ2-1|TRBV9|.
TGTGCCAGCAGCGTAGCCGGGACTAGCGGGAGGGGAAGGAATGAGCAGTTCTTC
CASSVAGTSGRGRNEQFF
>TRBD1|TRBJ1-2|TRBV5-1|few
TGCGCCAGCAGCTTGGGGGGACAGCGAGGAGGCTACACCTTC
CASSLGGQRGGYTF
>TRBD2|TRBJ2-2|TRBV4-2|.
TGTGCCAGGAGCCTAGCGGCAACGAACACCGGGGAGCTGTTTTTT
CARSLAATNTGELFF
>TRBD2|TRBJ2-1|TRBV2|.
TGTGCCAGCAGTGTATGGGCGGGAGGCGGAACCAATGAGCAGTTCTTC
CASSVWAGGGTNEQFF
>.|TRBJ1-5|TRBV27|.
TGTGCCAGCAGTCATGGACGGAATCAGCCCCAGCATTTT
CASSHGRNQPQHF
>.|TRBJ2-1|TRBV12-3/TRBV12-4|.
TGTGCCAGCAAAATAGGAACGGGGACCTCCTACAATGAGCAGTTCTTC
CASKIGTGTSYNEQFF
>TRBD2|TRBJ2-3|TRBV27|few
TGTGCCAGCAGTTTCGCCGGCGGGAGGGCCGGGGATACGCAGTATTTT
CASSFAGGRAGDTQYF
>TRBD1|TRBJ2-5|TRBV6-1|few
TGTGCCAGCAGTGGGACAGGGCGGGGAAAAGAGACCCAGTACTTC
CASSGTGRGKETQYF
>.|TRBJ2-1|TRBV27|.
TGTGCCAGCAGTCGTTCCCCAATGAGCTCCTACAATGAGCAGTTCTTC
CASSRSPMSSYNEQFF
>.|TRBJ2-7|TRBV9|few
TGTGCCAGCAGCGTAGATGGGAATTCCTACGAGCAGTACTTC
CASSVDGNSYEQYF
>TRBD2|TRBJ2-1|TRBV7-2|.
TGTGCCAGCAGCTTAGGCGGGAGTTATTACAATGAGCAGTTCTTC
CASSLGGSYYNEQFF
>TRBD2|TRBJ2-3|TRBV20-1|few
TGCAGTGCGGTCCGGTTAGCGGGAGGATCAGATACGCAGTATTTT
CSAVRLAGGSDTQYF
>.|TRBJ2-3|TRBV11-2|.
TGTGCCAGCAGCTTGATGATCCAGGGGTATACGCAGTATTTT
CASSLMIQGYTQYF
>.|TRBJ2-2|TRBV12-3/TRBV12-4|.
TGTGCCAGCAGTTTTGTAGGTGGGAAGAGCTTCGCCGGGGAGCTGTTTTTT
CASSFVGGKSFAGELFF
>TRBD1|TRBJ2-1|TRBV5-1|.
TGCGCCAGCAGCCCGGTCGGGACAGGGGAATTGTCCAATGAGCAGTTCTTC
CASSPVGTGELSNEQFF
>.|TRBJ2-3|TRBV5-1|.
TGCGCCAGCAGCTTCTCGGGGCCCACAGATACGCAGTATTTT
CASSFSGPTDTQYF
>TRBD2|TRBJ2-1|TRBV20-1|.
TGCAGTGCTAGAGACCCCGGACTAGACGGGACTGAGCAGTTCTTC
CSARDPGLDGTEQFF
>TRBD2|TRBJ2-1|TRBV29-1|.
TGCAGCGTCAGGACAGGGTCCCTAGCGGGAGTCGGTGAGCAGTTCTTC
CSVRTGSLAGVGEQFF
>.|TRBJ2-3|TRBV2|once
TGTGCCAGCAGTGAAGTTTACCGGGCGACAGATACGCAGTATTTT
CASSEVYRATDTQYF
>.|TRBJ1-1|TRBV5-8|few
TGTGCCAGCAGCTATAGCTACAGGGAGCGGATCACTGAAGCTTTCTTT
CASSYSYRERITEAFF
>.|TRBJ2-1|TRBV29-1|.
TGCAGCGGTAATCTAACGGGATTCAACAATGAGCAGTTCTTC
CSGNLTGFNNEQFF
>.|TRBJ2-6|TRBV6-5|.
TGTGCCAGCAGTTATCAAGTGGCCTCTGGGGCCAACGTCCTGACTTTC
CASSYQVASGANVLTF
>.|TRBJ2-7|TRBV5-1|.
TGCGCCAGCAGCTTGGATGCGGGGAACTACGAGCAGTACTTC
CASSLDAGNYEQYF
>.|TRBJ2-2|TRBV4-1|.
TGCGCCAGCAGCCAAGCACTCGAAACCGGGGAGCTGTTTTTT
CASSQALETGELFF
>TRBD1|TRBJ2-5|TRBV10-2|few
TGCGCCAGCAGTGGAACAAAGCTGGGACAGCGAAGCGGAGAGACCCAGTACTTC
CASSGTKLGQRSGETQYF
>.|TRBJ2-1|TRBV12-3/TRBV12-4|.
TGTGCCAGCAGTTTACTTATCTCCTACAATGAGCAGTTCTTC
CASSLLISYNEQFF
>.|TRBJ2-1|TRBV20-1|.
TGCAGTGCTAGAAACTTCGACACCCTTTGGGAGCAGTTCTTC
CSARNFDTLWEQFF